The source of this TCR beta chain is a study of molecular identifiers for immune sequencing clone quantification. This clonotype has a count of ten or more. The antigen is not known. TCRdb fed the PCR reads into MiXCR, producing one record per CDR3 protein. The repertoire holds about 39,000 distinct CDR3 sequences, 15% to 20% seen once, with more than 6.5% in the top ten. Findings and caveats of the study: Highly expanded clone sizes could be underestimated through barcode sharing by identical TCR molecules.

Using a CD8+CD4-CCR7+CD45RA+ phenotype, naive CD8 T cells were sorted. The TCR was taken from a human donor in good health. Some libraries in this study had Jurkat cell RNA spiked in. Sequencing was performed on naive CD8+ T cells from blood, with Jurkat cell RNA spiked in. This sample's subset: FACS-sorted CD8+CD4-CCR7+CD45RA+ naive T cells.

This CDR3 reads CASSLVAGADYNEQFF. The CDR3 bases are TGTGCCAGCAGCTTAGTAGCGGGAGCCGACTACAATGAGCAGTTCTTC. The V call is TRBV7-2, the J call TRBJ2-1; TRBD2 matches 9 bases. The V gene end was trimmed by 1 base and the J gene end by 3 bases; junction bases not matched to a gene: 4. The CDR3 has 16 residues. Germline V gene lookup returns CDR1 SGHTA and CDR2 FQGNSA.